The clone carrying this T cell receptor beta chain came up many times. Its specificity is unknown. The ends were cut back, 1 base at V and 2 bases at J, with 18 bases in the middle. Per germline, CDR1 SGHVS and CDR2 FQNEAQ. The CDR3 covers 17 residues. Using immunoSEQ multiplex PCR, the repertoire was profiled, and TCRdb retains in-frame clones only, with some absent. The sample consists of hundreds of thousands of clones, approximately 87% of them appearing once. This sample was taken from a study of cytomegalovirus exposure and HLA in healthy donors. Study results and limitations: Rarity held for most TCR sequences, but there were some public TCRs that occurred in many donors. The investigators catalogued some 150 TCR beta chains as cytomegalovirus-associated.

The sequencing input was PBMCs. The chain has TRBV7-8 and TRBJ2-7; D is perhaps TRBD1 or TRBD2 (5 bases each). This TCR came from a woman aged 18-29 years in good health and CMV-seronegative. CDR3 amino acids: CASSLVPSRDLPYEQYF. CDR3 DNA: TGTGCCAGCAGCTTAGTCCCTAGCAGGGACCTTCCCTACGAGCAGTACTTC.